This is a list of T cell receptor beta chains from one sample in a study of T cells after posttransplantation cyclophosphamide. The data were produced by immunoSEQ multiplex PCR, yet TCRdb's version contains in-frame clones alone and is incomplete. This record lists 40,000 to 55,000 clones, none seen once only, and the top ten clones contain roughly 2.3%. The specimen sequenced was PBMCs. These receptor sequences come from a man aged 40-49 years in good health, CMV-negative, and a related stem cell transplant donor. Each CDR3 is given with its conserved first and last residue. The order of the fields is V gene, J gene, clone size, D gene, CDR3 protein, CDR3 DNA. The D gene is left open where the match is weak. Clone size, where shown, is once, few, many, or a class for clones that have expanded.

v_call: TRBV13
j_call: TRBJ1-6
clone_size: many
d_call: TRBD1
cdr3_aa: CASSLEQGKTPLHF
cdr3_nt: TGTGCCAGCAGCTTAGAACAGGGGAAAACACCCCTCCACTTT

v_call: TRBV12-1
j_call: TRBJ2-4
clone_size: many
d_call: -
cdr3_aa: CASSLRSVTKNIQYF
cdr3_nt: TGTGCCAGCAGCTTACGTTCGGTGACCAAAAACATTCAGTACTTC

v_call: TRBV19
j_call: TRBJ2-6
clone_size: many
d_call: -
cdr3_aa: CASNPQMSSGANVLTF
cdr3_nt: TGTGCCAGTAATCCCCAGATGTCCTCTGGGGCCAACGTCCTGACTTTC

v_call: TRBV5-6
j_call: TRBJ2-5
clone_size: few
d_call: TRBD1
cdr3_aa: CASSQLRTGGRETQYF
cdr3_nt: TGTGCCAGCAGCCAGCTAAGGACAGGGGGACGTGAGACCCAGTACTTC

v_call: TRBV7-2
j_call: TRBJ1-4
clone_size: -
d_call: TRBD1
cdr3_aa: CASSLTGGMYEKLFF
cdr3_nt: TGTGCCAGCAGCTTGACAGGGGGCATGTATGAAAAACTGTTTTTT

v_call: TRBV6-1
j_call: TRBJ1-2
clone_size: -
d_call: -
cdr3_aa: CASSEGVTYGYTF
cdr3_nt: TGTGCCAGCAGTGAAGGCGTCACCTATGGCTACACCTTC

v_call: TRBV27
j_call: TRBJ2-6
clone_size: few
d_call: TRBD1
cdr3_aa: CASSSGQGGWDSGANVLTF
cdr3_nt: TGTGCCAGCAGTTCCGGCCAAGGGGGCTGGGACTCTGGGGCCAACGTCCTGACTTTC

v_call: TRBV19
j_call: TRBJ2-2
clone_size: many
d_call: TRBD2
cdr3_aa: CASSKLSGGGAAGELFF
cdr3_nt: TGTGCCAGTAGTAAGCTTAGTGGCGGGGGGGCCGCCGGGGAGCTGTTTTTT

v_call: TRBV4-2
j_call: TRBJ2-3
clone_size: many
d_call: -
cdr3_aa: CASSQELYGTDTQYF
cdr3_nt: TGTGCCAGCAGCCAAGAACTATATGGCACAGATACGCAGTATTTT

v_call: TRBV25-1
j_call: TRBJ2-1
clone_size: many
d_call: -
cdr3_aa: CASRHGGEQFF
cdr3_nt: TGTGCCAGCAGACACGGGGGAGAGCAGTTCTTC

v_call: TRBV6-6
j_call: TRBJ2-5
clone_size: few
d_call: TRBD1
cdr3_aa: CASSTGERETQYF
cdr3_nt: TGTGCCAGCAGCACAGGGGAACGGGAGACCCAGTACTTC

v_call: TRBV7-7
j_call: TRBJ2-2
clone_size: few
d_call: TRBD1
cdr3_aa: CASSSYYVGQDDTGELFF
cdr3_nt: TGTGCTAGCAGCTCGTATTATGTGGGACAGGATGACACCGGGGAGCTGTTTTTT

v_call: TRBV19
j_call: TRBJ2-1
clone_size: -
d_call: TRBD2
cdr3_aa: CASSIESAGDWYNEQFF
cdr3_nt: TGTGCCAGTAGTATAGAATCCGCGGGAGACTGGTACAATGAGCAGTTCTTC

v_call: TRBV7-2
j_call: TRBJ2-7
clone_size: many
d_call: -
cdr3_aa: CASSPNRVEQYF
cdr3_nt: TGTGCCAGCAGCCCTAACAGGGTCGAGCAGTACTTC

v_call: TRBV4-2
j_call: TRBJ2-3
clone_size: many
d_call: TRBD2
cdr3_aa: CASSQASGRAVTDTQYF
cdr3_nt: TGTGCCAGCAGCCAGGCAAGCGGGAGGGCTGTCACAGATACGCAGTATTTT

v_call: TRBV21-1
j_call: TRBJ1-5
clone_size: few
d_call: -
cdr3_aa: CASSKGKGPFSNQPQHF
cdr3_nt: TGTGCCAGCAGCAAAGGAAAGGGGCCATTTAGCAATCAGCCCCAGCATTTT

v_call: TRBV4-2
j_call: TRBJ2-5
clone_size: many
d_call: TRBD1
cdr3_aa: CASSQGTGNQETQYF
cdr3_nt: TGTGCCAGCAGCCAGGGGACAGGCAATCAAGAGACCCAGTACTTC

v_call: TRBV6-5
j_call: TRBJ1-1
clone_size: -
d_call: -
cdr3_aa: CASSYQGLNTEAFF
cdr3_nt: TGTGCCAGCAGTTACCAGGGCCTGAACACTGAAGCTTTCTTT

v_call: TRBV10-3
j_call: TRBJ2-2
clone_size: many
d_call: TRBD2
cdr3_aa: CAISGLGDTGELFF
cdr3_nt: TGTGCCATCAGCGGACTAGGGGACACCGGGGAGCTGTTTTTT

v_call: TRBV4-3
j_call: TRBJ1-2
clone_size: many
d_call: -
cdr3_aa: CASSQDPRGDYGYTF
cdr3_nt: TGCGCCAGCAGCCAAGACCCCAGGGGTGACTATGGCTACACCTTC

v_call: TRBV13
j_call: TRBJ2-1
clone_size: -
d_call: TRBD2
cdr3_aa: CASSFLAGGTGEQFF
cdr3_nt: TGTGCCAGCAGCTTTCTAGCGGGAGGAACGGGTGAGCAGTTCTTC

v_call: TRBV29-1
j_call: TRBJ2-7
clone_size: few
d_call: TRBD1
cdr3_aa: CSVGQGIREQYF
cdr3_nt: TGCAGCGTTGGACAGGGGATACGAGAGCAGTACTTC

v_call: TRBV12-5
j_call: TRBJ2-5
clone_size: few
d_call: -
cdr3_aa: CASGLTGWETQYF
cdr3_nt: TGTGCTAGTGGTTTGACAGGCTGGGAGACCCAGTACTTC

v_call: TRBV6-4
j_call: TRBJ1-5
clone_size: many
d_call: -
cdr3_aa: CASSVDSSNQPQHF
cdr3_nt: TGTGCCAGCAGTGTCGACAGTAGCAATCAGCCCCAGCATTTT

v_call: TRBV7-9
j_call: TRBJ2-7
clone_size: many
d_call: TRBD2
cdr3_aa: CASSLASGGPTYEQYF
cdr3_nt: TGTGCCAGCAGCTTGGCTAGCGGGGGCCCAACCTACGAGCAGTACTTC

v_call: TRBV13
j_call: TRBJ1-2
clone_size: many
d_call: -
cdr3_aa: CASSLNRDGYTF
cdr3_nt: TGTGCCAGCAGCTTAAACCGGGATGGCTACACCTTC

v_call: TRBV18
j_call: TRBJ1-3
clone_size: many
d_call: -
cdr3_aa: CASSPHEQGHSGNTIYF
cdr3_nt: TGTGCCAGCTCACCACATGAGCAGGGTCACTCTGGAAACACCATATATTTT

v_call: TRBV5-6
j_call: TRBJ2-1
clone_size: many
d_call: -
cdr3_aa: CASSFHRDNHNEQFF
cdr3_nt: TGTGCCAGCAGCTTCCACCGGGACAATCACAATGAGCAGTTCTTC

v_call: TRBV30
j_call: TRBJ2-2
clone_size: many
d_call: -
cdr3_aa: CAWRRETGELFF
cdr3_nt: TGTGCCTGGAGAAGAGAAACCGGGGAGCTGTTTTTT

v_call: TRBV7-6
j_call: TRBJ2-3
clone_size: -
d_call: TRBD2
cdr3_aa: CASSLLAGSTDTQYF
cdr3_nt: TGTGCCAGCAGCTTACTAGCGGGGAGCACAGATACGCAGTATTTT

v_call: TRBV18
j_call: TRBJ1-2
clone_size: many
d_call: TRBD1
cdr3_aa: CASSPPAQGAGYTF
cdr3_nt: TGTGCCAGCTCACCACCGGCTCAGGGGGCGGGCTACACCTTC

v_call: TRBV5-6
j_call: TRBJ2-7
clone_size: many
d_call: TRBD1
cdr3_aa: CASSTGTGLYEQYF
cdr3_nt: TGTGCCAGCAGCACCGGGACAGGGCTTTACGAGCAGTACTTC

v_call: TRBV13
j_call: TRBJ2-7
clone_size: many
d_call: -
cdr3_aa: CASTQGSGVNYEQYF
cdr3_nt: TGTGCCAGCACCCAAGGATCAGGGGTTAACTACGAGCAGTACTTC

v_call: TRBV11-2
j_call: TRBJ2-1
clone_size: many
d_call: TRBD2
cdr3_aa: CASSVTSGGANEQFF
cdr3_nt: TGTGCCAGCAGCGTGACTAGCGGGGGGGCAAATGAGCAGTTCTTC

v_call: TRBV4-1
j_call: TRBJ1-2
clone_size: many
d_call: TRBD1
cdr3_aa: CASSPDRGSVYGYTF
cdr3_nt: TGCGCCAGCAGCCCAGACAGGGGATCTGTCTATGGCTACACCTTC

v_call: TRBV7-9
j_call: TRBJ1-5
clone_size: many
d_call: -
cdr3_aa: CASSSLSQGPNQPQHF
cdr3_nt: TGTGCCAGCTCAAGCTTATCACAGGGTCCCAATCAGCCCCAGCATTTT

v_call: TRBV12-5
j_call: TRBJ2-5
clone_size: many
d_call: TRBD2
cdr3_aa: CASGSGLAGGQTQYF
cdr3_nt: TGTGCTAGTGGTTCGGGACTAGCGGGAGGGCAGACCCAGTACTTC

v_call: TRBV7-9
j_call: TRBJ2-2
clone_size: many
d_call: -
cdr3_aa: CASSPSTESGTGELFF
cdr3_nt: TGTGCCAGCAGCCCCTCTACCGAGAGTGGCACCGGGGAGCTGTTTTTT

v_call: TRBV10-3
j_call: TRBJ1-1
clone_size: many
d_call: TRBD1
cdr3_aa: CAITSGQGNTEAFF
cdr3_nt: TGTGCCATCACCTCAGGACAGGGAAACACTGAAGCTTTCTTT

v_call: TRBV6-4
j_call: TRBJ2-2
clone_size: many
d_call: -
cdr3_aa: CASGTGTGELFF
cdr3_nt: TGTGCCAGCGGAACAGGCACCGGGGAGCTGTTTTTT

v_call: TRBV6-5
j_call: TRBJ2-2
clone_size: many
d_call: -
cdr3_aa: CASSYFMGGGSGELFF
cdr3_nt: TGTGCCAGCAGTTACTTTATGGGGGGGGGCTCCGGGGAGCTGTTTTTT

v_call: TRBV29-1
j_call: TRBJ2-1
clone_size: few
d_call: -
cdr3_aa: CSVSTGSNEQFF
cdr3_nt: TGCAGCGTTTCAACAGGGTCCAATGAGCAGTTCTTC

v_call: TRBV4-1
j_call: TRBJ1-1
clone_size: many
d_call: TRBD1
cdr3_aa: CASSQGQGVAAFF
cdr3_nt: TGCGCCAGCAGCCAGGGACAGGGGGTTGCAGCTTTCTTT

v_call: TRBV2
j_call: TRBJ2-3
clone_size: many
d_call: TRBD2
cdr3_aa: CASSALAGAGDTQYF
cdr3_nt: TGTGCCAGCAGTGCCCTAGCGGGGGCAGGGGATACGCAGTATTTT

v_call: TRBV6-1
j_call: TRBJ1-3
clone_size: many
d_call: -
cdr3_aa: CASSEAQGNTIYF
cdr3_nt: TGTGCCAGCAGTGAAGCCCAGGGAAACACCATATATTTT

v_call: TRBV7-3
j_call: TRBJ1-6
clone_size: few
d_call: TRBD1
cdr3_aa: CASSLRQGNSPLHF
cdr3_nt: TGTGCCAGCAGCTTAAGACAGGGCAATTCACCCCTCCACTTT